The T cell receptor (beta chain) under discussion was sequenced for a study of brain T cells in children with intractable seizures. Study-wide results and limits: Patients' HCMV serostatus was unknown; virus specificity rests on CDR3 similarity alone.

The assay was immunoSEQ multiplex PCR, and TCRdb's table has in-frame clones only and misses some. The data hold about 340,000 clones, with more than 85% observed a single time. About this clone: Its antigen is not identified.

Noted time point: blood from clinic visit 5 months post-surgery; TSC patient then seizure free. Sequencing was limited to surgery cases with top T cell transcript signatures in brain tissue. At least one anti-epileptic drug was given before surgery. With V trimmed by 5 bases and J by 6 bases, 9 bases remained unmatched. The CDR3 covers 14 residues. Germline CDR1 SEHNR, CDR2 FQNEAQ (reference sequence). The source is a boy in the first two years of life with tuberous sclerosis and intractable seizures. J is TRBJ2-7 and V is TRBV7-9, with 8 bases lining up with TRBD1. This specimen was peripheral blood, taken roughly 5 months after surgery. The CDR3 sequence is CASSPASGGGEQYF. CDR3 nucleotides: TGTGCCAGCAGCCCAGCCTCAGGGGGCGGCGAGCAGTACTTC.